This TCR beta chain came from a study of OX40 agonist ivuxolimab in advanced cancers. Trimming pared 3 bases from V and 0 bases from J, leaving 9 bases between. The CDR3 length is 14 residues. The germline gives CDR1 MNHNS, CDR2 SASEGT. Blood sampling took place at baseline, cycle 4 day 1, and cycle 7 day 1. Data came from immunoSEQ multiplex PCR; TCRdb stores just in-frame clones and leaves some out. The table records about 91,000 clones, around 87% of them present only once. This clonotype was sampled from an adult with an advanced solid tumor such as melanoma, head and neck, liver or kidney cancer. The chain uses TRBV6-1 and TRBJ2-7; tentatively, D is TRBD2 (6 bases). Specimen: CD4+ or CD8+ T cells sorted from blood, collected in a trial of the OX40 agonist ivuxolimab. This chain's CDR3 is CASSDLGGSYEQYV. CDR3 bases: TGTGCCAGCAGTGACCTGGGAGGCTCCTACGAGCAGTACGTC.